This T cell receptor beta chain was recorded in a study of CD8+CD57+ T cells in acquired aplastic anemia. This clonotype was found many times. At one end, the junction sequence differs from germline, possibly due to a read error. CDR3 size: 12 residues. Germline V gene data show CDR1 as SQVTM and CDR2 as ANQGSEA. The patients chosen for sequencing had shown expansion of CD8+CD57+ cells (detected by flow cytometry). Both TCR beta VDJ combination and CDR3 sequence profiling were carried out. Genomic DNA was the template for this profiling. TCRdb independently ran MiXCR on the reads; one entry per CDR3 protein. The table has roughly 250,000 distinct CDR3 sequences, approximately 79% seen once; the top ten hold approximately 40%.

The sample consisted of sorted CD4+, CD8+, or CD8+CD57+ T cells (not recorded which) from PBMCs. This clonotype was obtained from a human donor with aplastic anemia. The chain recombines TRBV29-1 with TRBJ1-3; D is unclear. In DNA form, the CDR3 reads TGCAGCGTTTCTGAAACTGGAGACACCATATATTTT. It yields the protein CSVSETGDTIYF.